Listed below are T cell receptor beta chains from one sample, sequenced in a study of cytomegalovirus exposure and HLA in healthy donors. Produced via immunoSEQ multiplex PCR; TCRdb's table is partial and in-frame only. The table has roughly 190,000 clones, 80% seen once. Sequenced material: PBMCs. These TCRs come from a woman in her thirties or forties in good health and CMV-seronegative. Both conserved end residues are part of each CDR3. The order of the fields is D gene, CDR3 length, V gene, clone size, J gene, CDR3 protein, CDR3 DNA. A D gene is named only where the DNA matches it firmly. Clone size appears in some rows only: once, few, many, or a class for an expanded clone.

TRBD1	13	TRBV29-1	NA	TRBJ1-2	CSVEDRGRYGYTF	TGCAGCGTAGAGGACAGGGGGAGGTATGGCTACACCTTC
NA	14	TRBV7-9	NA	TRBJ2-7	CASSFGTRSYEQYF	TGTGCCAGCAGCTTTGGTACGCGGTCCTACGAGCAGTACTTC
NA	13	TRBV12-5	NA	TRBJ1-5	CASGLGGYQPQHF	TGTGCTAGTGGTTTGGGAGGGTATCAGCCCCAGCATTTT
NA	15	TRBV27	NA	TRBJ1-5	CASKGGQAENQPQHF	TGTGCCAGCAAGGGGGGGCAGGCCGAGAATCAGCCCCAGCATTTT
NA	14	TRBV5-6	NA	TRBJ1-2	CASSLRGDYYGYTF	TGTGCCAGCAGCTTGCGGGGAGACTACTATGGCTACACCTTC
NA	14	TRBV7-9	few	TRBJ1-4	CSSSLGGGEEKLFF	TGTTCCAGCAGCTTAGGGGGGGGTGAAGAAAAACTGTTTTTT
NA	11	TRBV6-4	NA	TRBJ1-2	CASKQSYGYTF	TGTGCCAGCAAACAGAGCTATGGCTACACCTTC
TRBD1	15	TRBV27	once	TRBJ2-1	CASSLLGTGSNEQFF	TGTGCCAGCAGTTTATTAGGGACAGGGTCAAATGAGCAGTTCTTC
NA	14	TRBV19	NA	TRBJ1-2	CASSVSGTDYGYTF	TGTGCCAGTAGTGTTAGCGGGACCGACTATGGCTACACCTTC
NA	18	TRBV19	NA	TRBJ1-1	CASSIDPRQAGMGTEAFF	TGTGCCAGTAGTATAGACCCGCGGCAGGCCGGGATGGGCACTGAAGCTTTCTTT
TRBD1	15	TRBV5-4	NA	TRBJ1-2	CASSPDRAAAYGYTF	TGTGCCAGCAGCCCAGACAGGGCGGCCGCCTATGGCTACACCTTC
NA	15	TRBV9	NA	TRBJ1-2	CASSVGPNNNYGYTF	TGTGCCAGCAGCGTAGGTCCGAACAATAACTATGGCTACACCTTC